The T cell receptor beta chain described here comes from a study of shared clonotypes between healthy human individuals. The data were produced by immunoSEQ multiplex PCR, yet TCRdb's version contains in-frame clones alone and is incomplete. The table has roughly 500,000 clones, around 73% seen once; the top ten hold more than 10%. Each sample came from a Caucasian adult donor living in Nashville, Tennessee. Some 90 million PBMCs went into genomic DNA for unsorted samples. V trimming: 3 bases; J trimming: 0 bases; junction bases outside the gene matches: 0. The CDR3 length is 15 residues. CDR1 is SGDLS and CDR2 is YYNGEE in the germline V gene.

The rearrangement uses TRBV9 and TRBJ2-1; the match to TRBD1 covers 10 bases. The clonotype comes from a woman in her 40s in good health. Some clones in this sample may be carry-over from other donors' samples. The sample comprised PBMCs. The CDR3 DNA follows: TGTGCCAGCAGCGGGACAGGGGGCTCCTACAATGAGCAGTTCTTC. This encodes CASSGTGGSYNEQFF.